These 13 T cell receptor beta chains were sequenced from one sample in a study of blood T cells in healthy people across ages. Next came a second PCR, run for about 6 to 12 cycles, which used a sample-barcoded 5' primer along with a J-beta primer mix. TCRdb fed the 5' RACE reads into MiXCR, producing one record per CDR3 protein. The sample includes 750,000 to 950,000 distinct CDR3 sequences, almost 30% of them seen just once. The data were also submitted as part of a second study, on T cells of mothers and their children.

The sequencing sample was made of blood. The origin of the receptors is a woman in her forties in good health.

This rearrangement joins TRBV6-5 to TRBJ2-1, with 9 bases matching TRBD1. Germline trimming cut 4 bases from V and 6 bases from J; bases unmatched to any gene: 7. Germline V gene lookup returns CDR1 MNHEY and CDR2 SVGAGI. The length of the CDR3 is 15 residues. The CDR3 sequence: CASSWDRAPLNEQFF. The CDR3 DNA follows: TGTGCCAGCAGTTGGGACAGGGCCCCTCTCAATGAGCAGTTCTTC.

This chain uses TRBV9 with TRBJ2-1, with no clear D. This CDR3 spans 12 amino acids. Trimming shortened V by 3 bases and J by 6 bases, and 7 bases separated the two germline ends. CDR1 and CDR2 from the germline V gene are SGDLS and YYNGEE. The CDR3 protein is CASSADGNEQFF. The DNA of the CDR3 is TGTGCCAGCAGCGCCGATGGCAATGAGCAGTTCTTC.

This clonotype turned up a few times. The chain has TRBV5-6 and TRBJ1-5; D might be TRBD1 (5 bases). CDR3 length: 14 amino acids. Germline lookup yields CDR1 SGHDT and CDR2 YYEEEE. V lost 4 bases to trimming and J lost 7 bases, with 15 bases between them. The CDR3, as DNA: TGTGCCAGCAGCGTTGGTCAGGGCGAGCAGCCCCAGCATTTT. This encodes CASSVGQGEQPQHF.

Many counts were recorded for this clonotype. The chain is built from TRBV27 and TRBJ2-4, with 9 bases aligning to TRBD2. Trimming at V came to 6 bases and at J to 0 bases, leaving 3 bases not matched to a gene. The CDR3 is made up of 15 amino acids. Germline V gene lookup returns CDR1 MNHEY and CDR2 SMNVEV (reference sequence). CDR3 in amino acids: CASRTSGLAKNIQYF. The DNA of the CDR3 is TGTGCCAGCAGGACTAGCGGACTAGCCAAAAACATTCAGTACTTC.

The chain combines TRBV27 with TRBJ2-1; TRBD1 matches at 7 bases. The CDR3 has 16 amino acids. V shed 6 bases and J 0 bases; nucleotides not matched to a gene: 8. The germline CDR1 and CDR2 sequences are MNHEY and SMNVEV (reference sequence). This chain's CDR3 is CASSVTTGSSYNEQFF. Written as DNA, the CDR3 is TGTGCCAGCAGCGTCACGACAGGGAGCTCCTACAATGAGCAGTTCTTC.

The chain recombines TRBV20-1 with TRBJ2-2, with 11 bases aligning to TRBD2. Germline lookup yields CDR1 DFQATT and CDR2 SNEGSKA (reference sequence). The trim removed 8 bases at V and 7 bases at J, leaving 3 bases unmatched. The length of the CDR3 is 12 residues. CDR3 protein: CSIAGGLGELFF. The CDR3 DNA is TGCAGTATAGCGGGGGGGCTCGGGGAGCTGTTTTTT.

Turning to this clonotype: A far bigger clonotype differs at one base, so this is likely a read error. The rearrangement links TRBV12-3 or TRBV12-4 to TRBJ2-7; D is ambiguous. The CDR3 spans 13 residues. The CDR3, as DNA: TGTGCCAGCAGTTTAGCTAGCTCCCACGAGCAGTACTTC. This codes for CASSLASSHEQYF.

The gene calls are TRBV20-1 and TRBJ2-1, with 8 bases matching TRBD2. The DNA end favors TRBJ2-7, so the J call may be wrong. CDR1 is DFQATT, CDR2 SNEGSKA, per germline (reference sequence). The CDR3 has 18 amino acids. CDR3 nucleotides: TGCAGTGCCACCCGGCGTTTTGTATACGGGGGGGCTTCGGGTGAGCAGTACTTC. Translated, it gives CSATRRFVYGGASGEQYF.

This clonotype was counted many times. The rearrangement links TRBV7-2 to TRBJ2-5; TRBD2 might be the D (5 bases). Germline assignment: CDR1 SGHTA and CDR2 FQGNSA. V lost 0 bases and J 1 base, leaving 9 bases between the germline ends. This CDR3 comprises 15 residues. CDR3 DNA: TGTGCCAGCAGCTTAGCGGCCGGACTCCAAGAGACCCAGTACTTC. Translation gives CASSLAAGLQETQYF.

This clonotype was seen only a few times. A read error may account for a junction end that differs from germline. The chain joins TRBV12-3 or TRBV12-4 to TRBJ1-2; D is perhaps TRBD1 (5 bases). This CDR3 spans 15 amino acids. This CDR3 is CVSSPSTGVRYGYTF. The CDR3 region has the DNA TGTGTCAGCAGTCCCTCGACGGGGGTCCGGTATGGCTACACCTTC.

This clonotype was counted only a few times. CDR3: CASSLLHYGYTF. DNA of the CDR3: TGCGCCAGCAGCTTGCTCCACTATGGCTACACCTTC. This chain connects TRBV5-1 to TRBJ1-2; no clear D. The CDR3 totals 12 residues. CDR1 and CDR2 from the germline V gene are SGHRS and YFSETQ. Trimming took 1 base from V and 3 from J, leaving 4 bases between them.

Regarding this clonotype: This clone may be a read error of a much larger clone one base away. V and J are TRBV7-2 and TRBJ2-7, with D possibly being TRBD2 (6 bases). Trimming removed 1 base at V and 2 bases at J, with 12 bases between. CDR1 is SGHTA, CDR2 FQGNSA, per germline. The CDR3 consists of 15 residues. CDR3 coding DNA: TGTGCCAGCAGCTTAGTGGAGGGGCCAACCTACGAGCAGTACTTC. This gives the protein CASSLVEGPTYEQYF.

This clonotype was seen only a few times. The CDR3 nucleotides are TGTGCCAGCTCCCGGGACGGCCTTCCCTATGAAAAACTGTTTTTT. This encodes CASSRDGLPYEKLFF. The V call is TRBV25-1, the J call TRBJ1-4, with a tentative D call TRBD1 (5 bases). The CDR3 consists of 15 residues. Deletions cut 8 bases from V and 6 bases from J, with 19 bases between. Germline assignment: CDR1 MGHDK and CDR2 SYGVNS.